This TCR beta chain was sequenced during a study of shared clonotypes between healthy human individuals. The repertoire was sequenced with immunoSEQ multiplex PCR; TCRdb's copy has only in-frame clones and lacks some. The sample holds about 530,000 clones, 90% to 96% seen once. V was clipped by 8 bases and J by 7 bases, with 14 bases between them. Per germline, CDR1 MGHDK and CDR2 SYGVNS. The CDR3 length is 13 residues. This sequence joins TRBV25-1 and TRBJ2-2; D might be TRBD2 (6 bases). The sample consisted of naive CD4+ T cells sorted from blood. Indicated subset: CD45RA+ positively selected. This clonotype was obtained from a woman aged 25-40 years in good health. This CDR3 reads CASGSGVIGELFF. DNA for the CDR3: TGTGCCAGCGGCTCGGGGGTGATCGGGGAGCTGTTTTTT.